The entry below gives a single TCR beta chain sequence along with its context. Its target is unknown. This record belongs to a study of cytomegalovirus exposure and HLA in healthy donors. The study, taken as a whole, reports: Rare sequences made up most TCRs, while some public TCRs were found in many donors. Some segments of the V type, notably TRBV6-2 and TRBV6-3, were excluded as indistinguishable.

V shed 3 bases and J shed 4 bases, with 11 bases lying between them. Germline lookup yields CDR1 SGHTA and CDR2 FQGNSA. The CDR3 loop spans 14 amino acids. Use of 60 Vbeta and 13 Jbeta primers characterized the PCR. Assay used: immunoSEQ multiplex PCR; TCRdb lists only in-frame clones, some missing. The sample contains under 150,000 clones, around 79% of which appear only once. This clonotype originated in a woman in her 30s in good health and CMV-seronegative. J is TRBJ2-3 and V is TRBV7-2; D might be TRBD2 (5 bases). Sequencing was done on a sample of PBMCs. The CDR3, as DNA: TGTGCCAGCAGCTTGGGGAGAAGGGCAGATACGCAGTATTTT. This translates into CASSLGRRADTQYF.